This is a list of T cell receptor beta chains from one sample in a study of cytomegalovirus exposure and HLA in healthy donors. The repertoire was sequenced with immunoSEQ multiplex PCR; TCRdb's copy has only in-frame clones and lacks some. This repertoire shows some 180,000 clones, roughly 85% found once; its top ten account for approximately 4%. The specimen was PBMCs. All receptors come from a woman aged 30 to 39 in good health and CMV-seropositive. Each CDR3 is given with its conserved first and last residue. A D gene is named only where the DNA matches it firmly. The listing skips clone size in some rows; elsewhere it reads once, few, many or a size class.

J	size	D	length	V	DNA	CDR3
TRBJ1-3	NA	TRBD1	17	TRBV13	TGTGCCAGCAGCTCCGCGGAGGGACAGGTCTCTGGAAACACCATATATTTT	CASSSAEGQVSGNTIYF
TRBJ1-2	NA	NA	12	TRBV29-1	TGCAGCGTTGATGGGGGGATGCTCGGCTACACCTTC	CSVDGGMLGYTF
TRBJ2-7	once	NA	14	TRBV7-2	TGTGCCAGCAGCTTAGCTCTGAACAGCTACGAGCAGTACTTC	CASSLALNSYEQYF
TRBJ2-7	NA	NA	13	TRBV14	TGTGCCAGCAGCCTGGGCTTAGGGGGCGAGCAGTACTTC	CASSLGLGGEQYF
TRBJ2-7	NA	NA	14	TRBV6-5	TGTGCCAGCAACCGGCGGTCCAGCTCCTACGAGCAGTACTTC	CASNRRSSSYEQYF
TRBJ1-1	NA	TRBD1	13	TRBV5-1	TGCGCCAGCAGAAGACAGGGTGCGGTTGAAGCTTTCTTT	CASRRQGAVEAFF
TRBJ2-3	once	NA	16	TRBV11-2	TGTGCCAGCAGCTTATACTTTATAACTAGCTCGGATACGCAGTATTTT	CASSLYFITSSDTQYF
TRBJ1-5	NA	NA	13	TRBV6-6	TGTGCCAGCAGCTTAAATGTTGATCAGCCCCAGCATTTT	CASSLNVDQPQHF
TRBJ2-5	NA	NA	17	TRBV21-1	TGTGCCAGCAGCAAAGCCTTGACTAGCGATCGCCAAGAGACCCAGTACTTC	CASSKALTSDRQETQYF
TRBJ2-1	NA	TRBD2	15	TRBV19	TGTGCCAGTATCCCGAGTAGCGGGAGGGTCGATGAGCAGTTCTTC	CASIPSSGRVDEQFF
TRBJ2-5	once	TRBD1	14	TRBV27	TGTGCCAGCAGTTCCGCGGACAGGGATGAGACCCAGTACTTC	CASSSADRDETQYF
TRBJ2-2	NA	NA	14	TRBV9	TGTGCCAGCAGGCCGGGGGGCCCAACCGGGGAGCTGTTTTTT	CASRPGGPTGELFF
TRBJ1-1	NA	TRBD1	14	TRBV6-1	TGTGCCAGCAGAGCCGGGACAGGGTTGAAAGAAGCTTTCTTT	CASRAGTGLKEAFF
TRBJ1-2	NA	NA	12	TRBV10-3	TGTGCCATCGGGGGCGGTGACTATGGCTACACCTTC	CAIGGGDYGYTF
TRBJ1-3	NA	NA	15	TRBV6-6	TGTGCCAGCAGTTACTCGTACGGCGGAGGAAACACCATATATTTT	CASSYSYGGGNTIYF
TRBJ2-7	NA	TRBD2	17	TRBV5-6	TGTGCCAGCAGCTTGGGTAGCGGGGGGACAAGCTCCTACGAGCAGTACTTC	CASSLGSGGTSSYEQYF
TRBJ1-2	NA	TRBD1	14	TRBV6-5	TGTGCCAGCAGTCCACAGGGGGCAGTCTATGGCTACACCTTC	CASSPQGAVYGYTF